This T cell receptor beta chain was obtained from a study of blood T cell repertoires in COVID-19. Looking at the study overall: COVID-19 samples, acute and convalescent, were from the United States, Italy and Spain. T cells, B-cell-depleted T cells, or PBMCs supplied cDNA or gDNA.

Participants were aged roughly 18 to 95 years, lived in roughly 25 US areas, and enrolled virtually. Cohorts were based on clinical histories the participants reported. The protocol was immunoSEQ multiplex PCR, while the TCRdb copy is restricted to in-frame clones and leaves out a portion. The data show some 270,000 clones, around 81% seen once. This clone was counted a single time. From germline, CDR1 is SGHRS and CDR2 YFSETQ. The ends lost 5 bases at V and 0 bases at J; junction bases unmatched: 7. The CDR3 is 16 residues long. Sequenced input: PBMCs or T cells enriched from blood (not recorded which). The chain employs TRBV5-1 and TRBJ2-2; 7 bases map to TRBD2. This clonotype originated in a man in his fifties who had recovered from COVID-19. DNA for the CDR3: TGCGCCAGCAGTCGGTTGGCGGGGGCGAACACCGGGGAGCTGTTTTTT. Translation gives CASSRLAGANTGELFF.